This TCR beta chain comes out of a study of blood T cells in healthy people across ages. The germline V gene has CDR1 LNHNV and CDR2 YYDKDF (reference sequence). The CDR3 loop spans 15 amino acids. The V end lost 0 bases, the J end lost 7 bases, and 15 bases lay between the germline ends. This clonotype has a handful of counts. Its antigen is still unknown. Next came a second PCR, run for about 7 to 12 cycles, which used a sample-barcoded 5' primer along with a J-beta primer mix. TCRdb redid the calling of the 5' RACE reads with MiXCR, one entry per CDR3 protein. The sample lists more than 600,000 distinct CDR3 sequences, roughly 25% seen once, with roughly 9% in the top ten. Whole-study findings and limits: As age increased, TCR beta diversity per million T cells fell in a roughly linear fashion.

These data also formed part of another study, on T cells of mothers and their children. Per that paper: From each mother came over 9 million TCR beta CDR3 reads, and from each child came roughly 2.9 million.

The V and J genes are TRBV15 and TRBJ1-2, with D perhaps TRBD1 (5 bases). The TCR sequence derives from a boy aged 5-17 years in good health. Sequenced: blood. Here the CDR3 reads CATSRERDLGFGYTF. CDR3 in DNA: TGTGCCACCAGCAGAGAGCGGGACCTGGGCTTTGGCTACACCTTC.